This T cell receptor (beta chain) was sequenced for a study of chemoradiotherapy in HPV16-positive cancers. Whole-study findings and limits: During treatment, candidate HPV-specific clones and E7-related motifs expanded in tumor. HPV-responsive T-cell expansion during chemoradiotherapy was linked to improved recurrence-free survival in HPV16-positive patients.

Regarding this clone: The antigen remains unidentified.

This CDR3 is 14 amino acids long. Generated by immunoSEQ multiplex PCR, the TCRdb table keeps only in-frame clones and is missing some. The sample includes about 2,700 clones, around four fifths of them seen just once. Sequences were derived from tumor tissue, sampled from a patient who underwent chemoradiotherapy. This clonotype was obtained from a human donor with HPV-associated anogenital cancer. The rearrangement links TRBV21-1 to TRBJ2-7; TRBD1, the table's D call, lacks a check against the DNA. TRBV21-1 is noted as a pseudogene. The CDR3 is CASSSRDRGYEQYF. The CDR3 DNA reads TGTGCCAGCAGCTCCCGGGACAGGGGGTACGAGCAGTACTTC.